These T cell receptor beta chains were read from a single sample in a study of response to subunit inactivated influenza vaccine. Using its own MiXCR run on the RT-PCR reads, TCRdb lists one record per CDR3 protein. The sample carries roughly 630,000 distinct CDR3 sequences, 14% recorded once. Sequencing was performed on PBMCs from blood, taken 14 days before vaccination. These receptors were obtained from a man aged 50 or older who received an inactivated influenza vaccine. The conserved cysteine and the conserved F or W are not part of the CDR3 here. D genes are given only for firm matches. Clone sizes are given selectively: once, few, many, or a class where the clone is expanded.

j_call,v_call,cdr3_length,d_call,clone_size,cdr3_aa
TRBJ2-3,TRBV28,12,-,many,ASRAIRYTDTQY
TRBJ2-7,TRBV28,14,TRBD2,-,ASSLGLRLAAYEQY
TRBJ2-1,TRBV28,17,-,-,ASSLWSLGGRPSYNEQF
TRBJ2-7,TRBV29-1,12,-,few,SVGKSGLSYEQY
TRBJ2-3,TRBV24-1,12,-,-,ATSDLDSGDTQY
TRBJ2-3,TRBV29-1,13,-,-,SVEVLEGITDTQY
TRBJ2-1,TRBV7-2,14,-,-,ASSLTPGAAYNEQF
TRBJ2-3,TRBV7-9,12,-,few,ASKRLPDTDTQY
TRBJ1-6,TRBV27,15,-,few,ASSFGLSFRGNSPLH
TRBJ2-1,TRBV11-2,12,-,-,ASSLVGGLDEQF
TRBJ1-1,TRBV5-1,12,-,many,ASNHPGENTEAF
TRBJ2-1,TRBV15,14,-,-,ATSSHRDRSYNEQF
TRBJ2-1,TRBV7-2,13,TRBD1,many,ASSSRAGGYNEQF
TRBJ2-3,TRBV24-1,14,TRBD1,few,ATSATDRTFTDTQY
TRBJ2-7,TRBV4-2,13,TRBD1,-,ASSQDSTGAVEQY
TRBJ2-1,TRBV11-1,9,-,few,ASSPGPSQF
TRBJ2-7,TRBV12-3/TRBV12-4,10,-,few,ASRGSSYEQY
TRBJ2-5,TRBV5-1,11,-,many,ASSSQGTETQY
TRBJ1-3,TRBV27,11,-,many,ASSPASGNTIY
TRBJ2-6,TRBV20-1,10,-,-,SGKSGANVLT
TRBJ2-5,TRBV12-3/TRBV12-4,13,-,-,ASSPGGAPQETQY
TRBJ2-5,TRBV7-8,14,TRBD2,many,ASSLASGGVQETQY
TRBJ1-1,TRBV6-2/TRBV6-3,10,-,few,ASSYSIGEAF
TRBJ2-7,TRBV20-1,14,TRBD1,-,SARDWRQGESYEQY
TRBJ2-1,TRBV6-2/TRBV6-3,14,TRBD2,-,ASSYEASGRAYEQF
TRBJ2-4,TRBV12-3/TRBV12-4,10,-,many,ASSLSGNIQY
TRBJ2-2,TRBV5-1,9,-,few,ASTGNGELF
TRBJ1-4,TRBV5-1,12,-,-,ASSPGAGYEKLF
TRBJ1-2,TRBV7-8,12,-,many,ASSLETANYGYT
TRBJ1-4,TRBV20-1,10,-,many,SARAAGEKLF
TRBJ2-1,TRBV2,13,-,once,ASSEVWGPDSEQF
TRBJ2-3,TRBV5-1,11,-,many,ASSSRATDTQY
TRBJ2-6,TRBV18,16,TRBD1,-,ASSPPGQAHSGANVLT
TRBJ2-7,TRBV4-3,11,-,few,ASSQGSDYEQY
TRBJ1-1,TRBV12-3/TRBV12-4,11,TRBD1,-,ASTPDRATEAF
TRBJ1-2,TRBV7-9,11,-,few,ASSGGPSYGYT
TRBJ2-1,TRBV7-2,11,-,-,ASSPPSWNEQF
TRBJ2-1,TRBV7-2,15,TRBD2,-,ASSKAPAGGYYNEQF
TRBJ2-1,TRBV27,14,TRBD2,few,ASSTQLAGGPVEQF
TRBJ2-3,TRBV14,16,TRBD2,once,ASSHGLAGARRTDTQY
TRBJ1-1,TRBV29-1,10,-,few,SAGLRNTEAF
TRBJ2-3,TRBV21-1,15,-,few,ASRPHRGAQSTDTQY
TRBJ1-4,TRBV11-2,14,-,many,ASSLDFGATNEKLF
TRBJ2-7,TRBV3-1,9,-,-,ASSQVSGTI
TRBJ2-1,TRBV24-1,12,-,few,ATSDTPAYNEQF
TRBJ2-1,TRBV12-3/TRBV12-4,9,-,few,ASSFVAEQF
TRBJ2-4,TRBV7-2,9,-,-,ASSRRDVQY
TRBJ1-6,TRBV27,13,-,many,ASSLRDSYNSPLH
TRBJ2-3,TRBV20-1,13,TRBD2,many,SAPPVRLAGDTQY
TRBJ2-6,TRBV10-3,11,TRBD2,-,AISLAGGPVLT
TRBJ2-6,TRBV5-1,13,-,-,ASSSQPSGANVLT
TRBJ2-7,TRBV14,13,-,-,ASSQVRDIVYEQY
TRBJ2-1,TRBV7-9,12,TRBD2,-,ASSLTSGAVEQF
TRBJ1-1,TRBV6-5,12,-,many,ASSYGPGRTEAF
TRBJ2-2,TRBV9,14,-,many,ASSVDGGLSTGELF
TRBJ1-1,TRBV27,12,TRBD1,few,ASRYAGGNTEAF
TRBJ2-3,TRBV28,9,-,many,ASSSRDTQY
TRBJ2-2,TRBV6-1,11,-,few,ASRPGATGELF
TRBJ2-1,TRBV4-1,13,-,many,ASSRTLTTADEQF